Below are 4 T cell receptor beta chains sequenced from a single sample in a study of Ad26.COV2.S vaccination and SARS-CoV-2 variants. The treatment is: approximately 18 received Ad26.COV2.S at low or high dose, single or two shots; 5 received placebo; per-sample allocation not given. Samples came from day 63 after the first vaccine or placebo injection. Produced via immunoSEQ multiplex PCR; TCRdb's table is partial and in-frame only. The table shows 350,000 to 500,000 clones, with 80% to 95% occurring only once. This material consisted of peripheral blood, taken in a trial of Ad26.COV2.S vaccine versus placebo. The receptors here all came from a person aged 18 to 65 who received the Ad26.COV2.S COVID-19 vaccine or a placebo.

This clone came up a few times. The junction departs from germline at one end; a sequencing error may be responsible. The chain employs TRBV6-1 and TRBJ1-6; D gene unclear. The CDR3 is 14 amino acids. Germline CDR1 reads MNHNS; CDR2 reads SASEGT. The DNA for the CDR3 is TGTGCCAGCAGTCAAGCCTCCCTTTATTCACCCCTCCACTTT. It yields the protein CASSQASLYSPLHF.

In DNA form, the CDR3 reads TGTGCCAGCAGCTCTGACAGGGCTGGAAACACCATATATTTT. This gives the protein CASSSDRAGNTIYF. The chain combines TRBV9 with TRBJ1-3; 7 nucleotides match TRBD1. The V gene's germline CDR1 is SGDLS and CDR2 YYNGEE. V shed 4 bases and J 2 bases; nucleotides not matched to a gene: 3. This CDR3 contains 14 residues.

V and J are TRBV5-1 and TRBJ2-1, with D possibly matching TRBD1 (6 bases). V lost 6 bases and J 6 bases, leaving 13 bases between the germline ends. The CDR3 consists of 13 residues. The germline CDR1 and CDR2 sequences are SGHRS and YFSETQ. The CDR3 DNA follows: TGCGCCAGCACGGACAGTCCCCCCAATGAGCAGTTCTTC. Encoded protein: CASTDSPPNEQFF.

The CDR3 sequence: CASSQERFLNTEAFF. CDR3 nucleotides: TGCGCCAGCAGCCAAGAAAGGTTCTTGAACACTGAAGCTTTCTTT. This chain connects TRBV4-3 to TRBJ1-1; D is uncertain. In germline, CDR1 is LGHNA, CDR2 YSLEER. V lost 0 bases, J lost 0 bases, and 8 bases lay in between. The CDR3 contains 15 residues.